This section outlines one T cell receptor beta chain sequence together with its context. Its antigen remains unknown. The method was immunoSEQ multiplex PCR; TCRdb's version includes in-frame clones alone and lacks a portion of them. The sample consists of about 150,000 clones, roughly 90% of them appearing once. The source of the sample is a study of T cell responses to AZD1222 COVID-19 vaccine. General observations from the study: Females outnumbered males among donors, who were mostly white British; clonal diversity was possibly underestimated.

CDR1 and CDR2 (germline): GTSNPN, SVGIG (reference sequence). V was pared by 0 bases and J by 6 bases, with 15 bases between. The CDR3 consists of 15 residues. This chain joins TRBV30 and TRBJ1-5, with a tentative D call TRBD1 (6 bases). The sequence came from an adult in good health. The source was peripheral blood, collected on day 0 of MenACWY control vaccination. Here the CDR3 reads CAWSVRGARSQPQHF. CDR3 sequence (DNA): TGTGCCTGGAGTGTAAGGGGGGCAAGGTCTCAGCCCCAGCATTTT.